The 30 T cell receptor beta chains in this list originate from one sample, sequenced in a study of identical twins. Via MiXCR, TCRdb re-called the 5' RACE reads, giving one row per CDR3 protein. Of 640,000 or so distinct CDR3 sequences listed, around 5.7% are singletons. The sequencing input was naive T cells sorted from blood. The source of these receptors is a man in his late teens or twenties in good health.

This clonotype was observed many times. The gene calls are TRBV12-3 or TRBV12-4 and TRBJ2-7; D is perhaps TRBD1 (5 bases). V was cut by 3 bases and J by 2 bases, with 8 bases left in between. The length of the CDR3 is 13 residues. CDR3 nucleotide sequence: TGTGCCAGCAGTTTTGGCAGGGCCTACGAGCAGTACGTC. It yields the protein CASSFGRAYEQYV.

This clonotype was seen many times. DNA for the CDR3: TGTGCCAGCAGCCACGGGCAGTTGAACACTGAAGCTTTCTTT. It encodes CASSHGQLNTEAFF. The chain uses TRBV14 and TRBJ1-1; no reliable D call. Germline V gives CDR1 SGHDN, CDR2 FVKESK. The CDR3 runs 14 residues. Trimming cost V 3 bases and J 0 bases, with 8 bases left between them.

This clonotype occurred many times. The chain employs TRBV5-1 and TRBJ1-2; D gene ambiguous. Trimming pared 4 bases from V and 3 bases from J, leaving 25 bases between. The CDR3 spans 18 residues. Germline V gene sequence: CDR1 SGHRS, CDR2 YFSETQ. CDR3 region: CASSPLGGFDLRHYGYTF. CDR3 sequence (DNA): TGCGCCAGCAGCCCTCTGGGAGGTTTTGACCTCCGGCACTATGGCTACACCTTC. Together with reference TRBV5-1 and TRBJ1-2, the CDR3 gives the full variable domain: KAGVTQTPRYLIKTRGQQVTLSCSPISGHRSVSWYQQTPGQGLQFLFEYFSETQRNKGNFPGRFSGRQFSNSRSEMNVSTLELGDSALYLCASSPLGGFDLRHYGYTFGSGTRLTVV.

The chain couples TRBV28 to TRBJ2-3, with D possibly matching TRBD1 (5 bases). The length of the CDR3 is 15 residues. Per germline, CDR1 MDHEN and CDR2 SYDVKM. The V end was cut by 8 bases, the J end by 1 base, with 16 bases between. This CDR3 is CASGYQGLGTDTQYF. The CDR3 DNA follows: TGTGCCAGCGGCTATCAGGGCTTGGGCACAGATACGCAGTATTTT.

This clonotype has just a few counts. CDR3 region: CASSPTLRLEPFNTQYF. CDR3 coding DNA: TGTGCCAGCAGCCCCACCCTGAGACTAGAGCCCTTTAATACGCAGTATTTT. The chain employs TRBV14 and TRBJ2-3; maybe TRBD2 (6 bases). Germline CDR1 SGHDN, CDR2 FVKESK. Trimming removed 4 bases at V and 7 bases at J, with 24 bases between. The CDR3 totals 17 residues.

This clonotype was detected ten times or more. The chain links TRBV4-1 to TRBJ1-1, with D tentatively TRBD1 (5 bases). This CDR3 is 14 amino acids long. Germline V gene sequence: CDR1 MGHRA, CDR2 YSYEKL. The V end lost 0 bases, the J end lost 4 bases, and 9 bases lay between the germline ends. The CDR3 protein is CASSQEGQGTEAFF. CDR3 DNA: TGCGCCAGCAGCCAAGAGGGTCAGGGCACTGAAGCTTTCTTT.

This clonotype showed up just a few times. The V gene is TRBV20-1, the J gene TRBJ2-5, with a possible D match to TRBD1 (6 bases). This CDR3 is 11 amino acids long. Germline V gene lookup returns CDR1 DFQATT and CDR2 SNEGSKA (reference sequence). DNA of the CDR3: TGCAGCCCCGAGGGGGTTGGAGCCCAGTACTTC. Its translation is CSPEGVGAQYF.

This clonotype turned up a few times. CDR3 sequence reads: CASRPPPGQGYNEQFF. In DNA, the CDR3 is TGTGCCAGCAGGCCTCCGCCGGGACAGGGTTACAATGAGCAGTTCTTC. The genes are TRBV7-8 and TRBJ2-1; 9 bases are shared with TRBD1. Per germline, CDR1 SGHVS and CDR2 FQNEAQ. The CDR3 extends over 16 amino acids. V shed 6 bases and J 4 bases; nucleotides not matched to a gene: 10. Filled out from reference TRBV7-8 and TRBJ2-1, the complete variable domain reads GAGVSQSPRYKVAKRGQDVALRCDPISGHVSLFWYQQALGQGPEFLTYFQNEAQLDKSGLPSDRFFAERPEGSVSTLKIQRTQQEDSAVYLCASRPPPGQGYNEQFFGPGTRLTVL.

This clonotype appeared many times. The junction differs from germline at one of its ends, possibly a read error. This rearrangement joins TRBV5-1 to TRBJ2-2, with a weak D call TRBD1 (6 bases). Germline-derived CDR1 and CDR2 are SGHRS and YFSETQ. The CDR3 is made up of 14 amino acids. As DNA, the CDR3 is TGTGCCAGCAGCCCGGACAGTAACACCGGGGAGCTGTTTTTT. Protein sequence: CASSPDSNTGELFF.

Only a few counts were recorded for this clonotype. The CDR3: CASSWGDSYEQYV. In DNA, the CDR3 is TGTGCCAGCAGCTGGGGGGACTCCTACGAGCAGTACGTC. The V and J genes are TRBV7-9 and TRBJ2-7, with D possibly being TRBD2 (6 bases). This CDR3 is built from 13 residues. Trimming cost V 4 bases and J 0 bases, with 7 bases left between them. Germline V CDR1 and CDR2: SEHNR, FQNEAQ (reference sequence).

The CDR3 bases are TGCAGTGCTAGACAGGCAACCAACACTGAAGCTTTCTTT. This encodes CSARQATNTEAFF. V and J are TRBV20-1 and TRBJ1-1, with D unclear. The V end lost 2 bases, the J end lost 2 bases, and 9 bases lay between the germline ends. Germline V gene data show CDR1 as DFQATT and CDR2 as SNEGSKA (reference sequence). CDR3 length: 13 residues.

This clonotype was counted between two and nine times. This chain joins TRBV20-1 and TRBJ1-2, with 7 bases fitting TRBD1. This CDR3 is 13 amino acids long. Trimming at V came to 6 bases and at J to 8 bases, leaving 12 bases not matched to a gene. Germline V lookup: CDR1 DFQATT, CDR2 SNEGSKA (reference sequence). CDR3 in DNA: TGCAGTGCCAGACAGGGATTTGAGGGCGGCTACACCTTC. Translation gives CSARQGFEGGYTF.

This clonotype turned up a few times. This chain joins TRBV19 and TRBJ2-3, with D perhaps TRBD2 (6 bases). Germline-derived CDR1 and CDR2 are LNHDA and SQIVND (reference sequence). This CDR3 has 15 amino acids. Trimming pared 3 bases from V and 5 bases from J, leaving 15 bases between. DNA of the CDR3: TGTGCCAGTAGTATTTGGAGGGCTTTGGGAGATACGCAGTATTTT. This sequence encodes CASSIWRALGDTQYF.

This clonotype was picked up many times. The chain combines TRBV12-3 or TRBV12-4 with TRBJ2-1; 10 bases line up with TRBD2. The CDR3 extends over 16 amino acids. V dropped 6 bases and J dropped 1; count of bases not matched to a gene: 6. DNA of the CDR3: TGTGCCAGCAGCGTCCTAGCGGGAGATTCCTACAATGAGCAGTTCTTC. This encodes CASSVLAGDSYNEQFF.

In its sample, this clonotype was seen a few times. This chain links TRBV15 with TRBJ2-3, with 13 nucleotides matching TRBD2. CDR1 and CDR2 from the germline V gene are LNHNV and YYDKDF (reference sequence). V was pared by 2 bases and J by 9 bases, with 5 bases of the junction left unmatched. The CDR3 extends over 15 amino acids. CDR3 bases: TGTGCCACCAGCAGATCCGGGACTAGCGGGAAGACGCAGTATTTT. It encodes CATSRSGTSGKTQYF.

This clonotype has a count of ten or more. The V and J genes are TRBV11-2 and TRBJ2-3, with D tentatively TRBD1 (5 bases). Trimming removed 5 bases at V and 2 bases at J, with 17 bases between. Germline V lookup: CDR1 SGHAT, CDR2 FQNNGV. The CDR3 spans 16 residues. This chain's CDR3 is CASSPVGRRDTDTQYF. The DNA for the CDR3 is TGTGCCAGCAGCCCGGTGGGGCGGAGAGACACAGATACGCAGTATTTT.

This clonotype was recorded a few times. The chain has TRBV30 and TRBJ1-1, with 8 bases identical to TRBD1. Per germline, CDR1 GTSNPN and CDR2 SVGIG (reference sequence). V dropped 1 base and J dropped 2; count of bases not matched to a gene: 3. This CDR3 region has 14 residues. For the CDR3, the DNA is TGTGCCTGGAGTGGGACAGGGATAAACACTGAAGCTTTCTTT. It codes for CAWSGTGINTEAFF.

There are many counts of this clonotype. The rearrangement joins TRBV27 to TRBJ2-3; 8 nucleotides agree with TRBD2. Germline CDR1 is MNHEY and CDR2 is SMNVEV (reference sequence). The junction had 9 bases not matched to a gene; V was cut back by 3 bases and J by 4 bases. There are 16 residues in the CDR3. CDR3 bases: TGTGCCAGCAGTTTCGACCTAGCGGGTTCCTCAGATACGCAGTATTTT. It is translated as CASSFDLAGSSDTQYF.

Note on this clonotype: A much larger clone lies one base from this, so it may be a read error. The J gene is TRBJ2-5, the V gene TRBV20-1; D not certain. Per the germline V gene, CDR1 is DFQATT and CDR2 is SNEGSKA (reference sequence). The CDR3 covers 12 residues. Trimming shortened V by 1 base and J by 4 bases, and 7 bases separated the two germline ends. CDR3 region: CSARAMGETQYF. The CDR3, as DNA: TGCAGTGCTAGAGCCATGGGAGAGACCCAGTACTTC.

This clonotype was seen ten or more times. V usage is TRBV20-1 and J usage is TRBJ2-1; 8 nucleotides agree with TRBD1. The J segment lost 4 bases and the V segment lost 4 bases, leaving 6 bases of the junction unmatched. This CDR3 has 14 amino acids. Germline V gene lookup returns CDR1 DFQATT and CDR2 SNEGSKA (reference sequence). DNA of the CDR3: TGCAGTGCTACACCGGGACAGGAATACAATGAGCAGTTCTTC. The encoded protein is CSATPGQEYNEQFF.

In its sample, this clonotype was seen many times. The rearrangement joins TRBV12-3 or TRBV12-4 to TRBJ2-2; 10 nucleotides line up with TRBD1. V trimming: 6 bases; J trimming: 7 bases; junction bases outside the gene matches: 14. This CDR3 contains 17 residues. DNA of the CDR3: TGTGCCAGCAGCCCAAGGGGACAGGGGCCGTTAGGCGGGGAGCTGTTTTTT. This sequence encodes CASSPRGQGPLGGELFF.

This rearrangement joins TRBV4-2 to TRBJ2-5; D is tentatively TRBD1 or TRBD2 (6 bases each). Germline loops: CDR1 LGHNA, CDR2 YNFKEQ. The V end lost 0 bases, the J end lost 5 bases, and 16 bases lay between the germline ends. This CDR3 contains 16 residues. The CDR3 loop is CASSQDIRGVEETQYF. As DNA, the CDR3 is TGTGCCAGCAGCCAAGATATAAGGGGGGTGGAGGAGACCCAGTACTTC.

This clonotype was recorded at least ten times. The gene calls are TRBV20-1 and TRBJ2-3, with 9 bases that match TRBD2. The germline V gene encodes CDR1 DFQATT and CDR2 SNEGSKA (reference sequence). This CDR3 has 14 amino acids. V was clipped by 6 bases and J by 3 bases; unmatched bases: 7. This CDR3 is CSATGTSSTDTQYF. For the CDR3, the DNA is TGCAGTGCAACCGGGACTAGCAGTACAGATACGCAGTATTTT.

This clonotype was recorded many times. V gene TRBV6-5 combines with J gene TRBJ2-2; TRBD1 is a possible D gene (6 bases). This CDR3 is 16 amino acids long. V was trimmed by 0 bases and J by 6 bases, leaving 14 bases between them. Germline lookup yields CDR1 MNHEY and CDR2 SVGAGI. CDR3 DNA sequence: TGTGCCAGCAGTTACTCGATGGGTGGGGGCCCCGGGGAGCTGTTTTTT. Amino acids: CASSYSMGGGPGELFF.

The CDR3 spells CASTLRGVTNEKLFF. CDR3 DNA: TGCGCCAGCACCCTCAGGGGGGTCACTAATGAAAAACTGTTTTTT. The rearrangement links TRBV5-1 to TRBJ1-4; 7 positions agree with TRBD1. CDR3 size: 15 residues. Trimming at V came to 6 bases and at J to 2 bases, leaving 7 bases not matched to a gene. Per germline, CDR1 SGHRS and CDR2 YFSETQ.

In its sample, this clonotype was seen many times. The chain employs TRBV29-1 and TRBJ2-2, with D uncertain. CDR1 SQVTM and CDR2 ANQGSEA come from the germline V gene. The CDR3 runs 15 residues. Trimming took off 6 bases at V and 0 bases at J, with 14 bases between the two ends. CDR3 residues: CSVLTLATNTGELFF. CDR3 coding DNA: TGCAGCGTGCTGACACTGGCCACGAACACCGGGGAGCTGTTTTTT.

This clonotype was counted only a few times. The chain uses TRBV7-2 and TRBJ2-7; D might be TRBD1 (6 bases). CDR3 length: 13 amino acids. V lost 7 bases and J lost 6, with 16 bases in between. In germline, CDR1 is SGHTA, CDR2 FQGNSA. The chain's CDR3 is CASNYHRVGEQYF. DNA for the CDR3: TGTGCCAGCAACTACCACAGGGTGGGCGAGCAGTACTTC.

This chain joins TRBV7-9 and TRBJ2-1; D perhaps matches TRBD2 (6 bases). The ends were cut back, 6 bases at V and 7 bases at J, with 22 bases in the middle. This CDR3 region has 16 residues. Germline CDR1 and CDR2: SEHNR and FQNEAQ (reference sequence). The CDR3 region is CASRAPGAGMRNEQFF. CDR3 DNA: TGTGCCAGCAGGGCGCCCGGGGCGGGAATGAGGAATGAGCAGTTCTTC.

The chain recombines TRBV5-1 with TRBJ2-2; D not certain. This CDR3 is 14 amino acids long. V lost 2 bases to trimming and J lost 3 bases, with 8 bases between them. Germline V gives CDR1 SGHRS, CDR2 YFSETQ. The CDR3 here is CASSFAKDTGELFF. CDR3 in DNA: TGCGCCAGCAGCTTCGCGAAGGACACCGGGGAGCTGTTTTTT.

The rearrangement links TRBV4-1 to TRBJ1-4; D remains ambiguous. The germline V gene encodes CDR1 MGHRA and CDR2 YSYEKL. The length of the CDR3 is 13 residues. The ends were cut back, 3 bases at V and 7 bases at J, with 9 bases in the middle. In DNA, the CDR3 is TGCGCCAGCAGCCACTGGACCCGTGAAAAACTGTTTTTT. It translates to CASSHWTREKLFF.